Listed here is a single TCR beta chain. This CDR3 has 15 amino acids. Germline assignment: CDR1 MGHRA and CDR2 YSYEKL. Losses at the gene ends were 2 bases for V and 3 bases for J; bases not matched to a gene: 2. This sample is part of a study of blood T cell repertoires in COVID-19. Assay used: immunoSEQ multiplex PCR; TCRdb lists only in-frame clones, some missing. Here the sample spans about 100,000 clones, around 87% being singletons. Source material: peripheral blood. The TCR comes from a woman in her twenties or thirties with acute or convalescent COVID-19. The rearrangement joins TRBV4-1 to TRBJ2-1; TRBD1 agrees at 9 bases. CDR3 residues: CASSQPGQGYNEQFF. The CDR3 nucleotides are TGCGCCAGCAGCCAACCGGGACAGGGCTACAATGAGCAGTTCTTC.